What follows describes a single T cell receptor (beta chain). Its specific antigen is unknown. No base quality values were provided; no much bigger clone lies one nucleotide off. This sample was included in a study of human T cells and chemical hapten exposure (TCRdb year 2021). About the investigation overall: For sensitization, 2% DPC in acetone was applied to a roughly 2 cm by roughly 2 cm area of upper inner arm skin. Blood for TCR sequencing was provided by twenty-nine alopecia patients at one to four time points (pre-sensitization, 2, 6 and 24 weeks). Blood samples were taken from patients before sensitization (week 0) and then at 2, 6 and about 24 weeks after DPC sensitization. Libraries were combined into a pool for sequencing, and differences in TCR yield between samples came mainly from small differences in library volumes within the pool. Patch testing was done on the upper back using Finn chambers containing 0.01% DPC, and results were scored after 6 days according to International Contact Dermatitis Research Group standards. This study followed changes in the peripheral blood TCR repertoire in vivo during primary and secondary sensitization of alopecia patients to the hapten diphenylcyclopropenone (DPC). Most of the patients in the cohort were female, and the cohort covered alopecia areata with under or over 50% scalp involvement, alopecia totalis and alopecia universalis. Patients additionally received weekly therapeutic DPC doses to the scalp throughout the roughly 25-week study period. Paper-wide results and their limitations: Significantly more large CDR3 similarity clusters were formed by expanded TCRs than by pre-sensitization or healthy control sets, consistent with antigen-driven responses. DPC sensitization did not change how many TCRs were above 1 in 1000 frequency, and no evidence was found of alterations in global repertoire structure. After repeated subsampling, changes were observed in the strength of the expansion versus patch-test correlation and in the threshold at which the correlation became significant. Patch test score was positively correlated with the number of PT1 expanded TCRs, with significance at thresholds 8, 16 and 32 but not at 4. Alopecia, a presumed autoimmune disease, was present in all patients, so the immune response of the patients might differ from that of healthy individuals.

Library construction relied on RACE. Data came from a NextSeq 500. During library preparation, unique molecular identifiers were attached to individual cDNA molecules so that TCRs could be counted quantitatively and reproducibly. From each blood RNA sample, both TCR alpha and TCR beta chains were sequenced. In the authors' own workflow: A median of roughly 99,000 TCRs per sample was observed, with a range of about 23,224 to 690,600. The Decombinator software suite was used to annotate the V, J and CDR3 of the TCR reads. For the PS versus PT1 abundance plots, all samples were subsampled to the same number of TCRs (28,000). TCRs were defined as expanded if absent before sensitization and observed at least eight times at the 2-week time point. In TCRdb, the public reads were trimmed at Q25 with fastp and aligned with MiXCR, with productive beta chains retained. One record per CDR3 amino acid sequence lists the most common genes and DNA. TCRdb's processing, not the study's, gives the V and J calls here. The sample table records approximately 370,000 distinct CDR3 sequences; about 5% of these occur just once. The ten most abundant clones make up about 8.7% of the sample.

The time point label of this sample denotes: pre-sensitization, week 0. The treatment or condition tag for this specimen amounts to: therapeutic diphenylcyclopropenone sensitization with weekly scalp DPC. At each patch-test visit, blood was drawn before the patch test was applied. Patients were eligible if aged 18 to 70, diagnosed with alopecia and judged suitable for DPC therapy, and pregnant patients were excluded. Unfractionated whole blood was collected in Tempus Blood RNA tubes, and total RNA was extracted from that blood. Here V drops 3 bases and J drops 1 base, and the junction holds 16 bases not matched to any gene. CDR1 and CDR2, looked up from the germline V gene, are SGDLS and YYNGEE. The CDR3 numbers 19 residues from cysteine through phenylalanine. Here the CDR3 DNA is all that survives: 57 bases in frame from base 1.

The material sequenced was whole blood, taken in connection with sensitization to the hapten diphenylcyclopropenone (DPC). The TCR was taken from a woman younger than 35 with alopecia areata. Some clones in this sample may be carry-over from other donors' samples. This chain joins TRBV9 to TRBJ2-1; 7 bases in between match TRBD2. Here the CDR3 is given as CASSARTGHPGGSYNEQFF. The nucleotides are TGTGCCAGCAGCGCCCGAACAGGACACCCCGGGGGGTCCTACAATGAGCAGTTCTTC.